This TCR beta chain was documented in a study of beta chain features in type 1 diabetes. Points on this clone: As yet, its antigen is unknown. Distinct nucleotide sequences in the sample also encode this CDR3.

Whole-study findings and limits: Type 1 diabetes patients had moderately but significantly shorter TCRB CDR3s in all four CD4+ subsets.

The V segment lost 0 bases and the J segment 3 bases; nucleotides outside the gene matches: 1. Germline V gives CDR1 SGDLS, CDR2 YYNGEE. The CDR3 contains 15 residues. Expressed TCRB transcripts were sequenced because the entire RNA isolate underwent reverse transcription. Generated by immunoSEQ multiplex PCR, the TCRdb table keeps only in-frame clones and is missing some. The sample holds around 250,000 clones, approximately 25% seen once. Sorting with CD45RO/CCR7/CD25/CD127/CD95/CD27 yielded naive, central memory, regulatory and stem-like memory CD4+ cells. Sorted populations all exceeded 95% purity.

The chain has TRBV9 and TRBJ2-1, with 9 bases that match TRBD2. The receptor was isolated from a woman aged 30 to 39 with type 1 diabetes. Sequencing was performed on naive CD4+ T cells from blood. The CDR3 protein is CASSVGLADYNEQFF. CDR3 in DNA: TGTGCCAGCAGCGTAGGACTAGCGGACTACAATGAGCAGTTCTTC.